Below are 25 T cell receptor beta chains sequenced from a single sample in a study of regulatory T cells in long-lasting Graves disease. Described time point: newly diagnosed GD, antithyroid drugs for less than 3 months. Following extraction of RNA from PBMCs, that RNA was used to make the TCR library. The authors built TCR beta libraries using iRepertoire HTBI primers and Arm-PCR of CDR3 regions. Via MiXCR, TCRdb re-called the multiplex PCR reads, giving one row per CDR3 protein. Of a few hundred thousand distinct CDR3 sequences in the sample, 16% are singletons; the top ten hold approximately 30%. These sequences were also reported in another study, on T cells in Graves' hyperthyroidism and ophthalmopathy.

This specimen was peripheral blood mononuclear cells (PBMCs), taken at new diagnosis, from a patient treated with antithyroid drugs. These receptor sequences come from a man aged 35 to 55 with Graves disease.

This clonotype was seen ten or more times. The J gene is TRBJ1-1, the V gene TRBV7-3, with a weak D call TRBD1 (5 bases). The V gene's germline CDR1 is SGHTA and CDR2 FQGTGA. This CDR3 has 15 residues. Deletions cut 0 bases from V and 0 bases from J, with 8 bases between. CDR3 DNA sequence: TGTGCCAGCAGCTTAACCTCAGGGATGAACACTGAAGCTTTCTTT. This sequence encodes CASSLTSGMNTEAFF.

The rearrangement links TRBV18 to TRBJ2-5; no firm D call. The length of the CDR3 is 14 residues. V was shortened by 0 bases and J by 4 bases, with 9 bases between the two germline ends. The germline CDR1 and CDR2 sequences are KGHSH and LQKENI. As DNA, the CDR3 is TGTGCCAGCTCACCACCGAGCACCCCAGAGACCCAGTACTTC. It translates to CASSPPSTPETQYF. Looking up the rest from reference TRBV18 and TRBJ2-5 gives the full variable domain: NAGVMQNPRHLVRRRGQEARLRCSPMKGHSHVYWYRQLPEEGLKFMVYLQKENIIDESGMPKERFSAEFPKEGPSILRIQQVVRGDSAAYFCASSPPSTPETQYFGPGTRLLVL.

This clonotype was detected many times. One end of the junction does not line up with germline, which may come from a read error. This sequence joins TRBV27 and TRBJ2-5, with 8 nucleotides matching TRBD2. The CDR3 totals 13 residues. CDR1 MNHEY and CDR2 SMNVEV come from the germline V gene (reference sequence). In DNA, the CDR3 is TGCATGAGCGGGGGCGGCAGACAAGAGACCCAGTACTTC. Translating gives CMSGGGRQETQYF.

In this sample, this clonotype turned up many times. This sequence joins TRBV7-2 and TRBJ2-1; 8 positions agree with TRBD1. Unmatched junction bases numbered 5, after V lost 6 bases and J lost 10 bases. Germline CDR1 reads SGHTA; CDR2 reads FQGNSA. CDR3 length: 12 amino acids. DNA of the CDR3: TGTGCCAGCAGTTTCCAGGGGGCGGAGCAGTTCTTC. Translated, it gives CASSFQGAEQFF.

V usage is TRBV20-1 and J usage is TRBJ1-1; 8 bases fit TRBD1. Germline lookup yields CDR1 DFQATT and CDR2 SNEGSKA (reference sequence). The CDR3 length is 14 residues. V lost 3 bases, J lost 6 bases, and 9 bases stayed unmatched. The CDR3 loop reads CSASRDRHQAEAFF. In DNA form, the CDR3 reads TGCAGTGCTAGCCGGGACAGGCACCAGGCTGAAGCTTTCTTT.

The genes are TRBV4-3 and TRBJ2-1; 7 nucleotides match TRBD1. The germline V gene has CDR1 LGHNA and CDR2 YSLEER. The CDR3 spans 15 residues. J lost 8 bases, V lost 1 base, and 8 bases had no gene match. Here the CDR3 DNA reads TGCGCCAGCAGCCAAGCGCCAGGGGGTTTGGATGAGCAGTTCTTC. Its translation: CASSQAPGGLDEQFF.

This clonotype was counted many times. The chain recombines TRBV28 with TRBJ2-7; 7 nucleotides line up with TRBD1. This CDR3 comprises 13 residues. The trim removed 7 bases at V and 1 base at J, leaving 4 bases unmatched. Germline-derived CDR1 and CDR2 are MDHEN and SYDVKM. CDR3 bases: TGTGCCAGCACCTCGGGACAGTCCTACGAGCAGTACTTC. It yields the protein CASTSGQSYEQYF.

This clonotype was observed a handful of times. The rearrangement links TRBV7-7 to TRBJ2-1; 8 nucleotides agree with TRBD2. The CDR3 extends over 13 amino acids. The V gene's germline CDR1 is SSHAT and CDR2 FNYEAQ (reference sequence). Losses at the gene ends were 4 bases for V and 7 bases for J; bases not matched to a gene: 3. CDR3 nucleotide sequence: TGTGCCAGCAGCTCGGGGGGGATTAATGAGCAGTTCTTC. Translation gives CASSSGGINEQFF. The variable domain in full, completed from reference TRBV7-7 and TRBJ2-1, reads GAGVSQSPRYKVTKRGQDVTLRCDPISSHATLYWYQQALGQGPEFLTYFNYEAQPDKSGLPSDRFSAERPEGSISTLTIQRTEQRDSAMYRCASSSGGINEQFFGPGTRLTVL.

The rearrangement links TRBV10-3 to TRBJ2-3; 7 nucleotides align to TRBD2. With 6 bases clipped from V and 3 bases from J, the junction kept 6 bases outside the gene matches. The CDR3 extends over 14 amino acids. Germline assignment: CDR1 ENHRY and CDR2 SYGVKD. The CDR3, as DNA: TGTGCCATCAGCTTTGGCGGGGGTACAGATACGCAGTATTTT. This translates into CAISFGGGTDTQYF.

This clonotype has at least ten counts. The rearrangement links TRBV5-1 to TRBJ2-5, with D possibly matching TRBD1 (6 bases). In germline, CDR1 is SGHRS, CDR2 YFSETQ. This CDR3 has 15 amino acids. The germline V and J ends were trimmed by 0 bases and 5 bases, with 14 bases remaining between them. This chain's CDR3 is CASSLAGVRLETQYF. The CDR3 bases are TGCGCCAGCAGCTTGGCAGGGGTACGTTTGGAGACCCAGTACTTC.

This clonotype came up many times. The chain has TRBV6-1 and TRBJ2-3; D is undetermined. The germline gives CDR1 MNHNS, CDR2 SASEGT. CDR3 length: 14 residues. Trimming stripped 2 bases from V and 6 bases from J, with 12 bases between. Here the CDR3 DNA reads TGTGCCAGCAGTGAAATGACCCACAAGGATACGCAGTATTTT. Residues: CASSEMTHKDTQYF.

In this sample, this clonotype turned up a few times. The V gene is TRBV25-1, the J gene TRBJ1-1, with a weak D call TRBD1 (6 bases). CDR1 is MGHDK, CDR2 SYGVNS, per germline. V was clipped by 4 bases and J by 3 bases, with 15 bases between them. CDR3 length: 15 residues. CDR3 coding DNA: TGTGCCAGCAGTGCGAGGGGGGGTTTGTACACTGAAGCTTTCTTT. It translates to CASSARGGLYTEAFF.

This clonotype appeared a few times. An end of the junction does not agree with germline; a read error may underlie this. This chain connects TRBV7-7 to TRBJ2-3, with D perhaps matching TRBD2 (5 bases). The CDR3 is made up of 15 amino acids. In germline, CDR1 is SSHAT, CDR2 FNYEAQ (reference sequence). CDR3 sequence (DNA): TGTGCTAGCAGCTCCGGGGAGTCGGGTTTCGGTACGCAGTATTTT. Protein sequence: CASSSGESGFGTQYF.

This clonotype came up many times. This rearrangement joins TRBV5-6 to TRBJ2-1; D possibly corresponds to TRBD2 (5 bases). V was cut by 2 bases and J by 7 bases, with 16 bases left in between. CDR1 and CDR2 (germline): SGHDT, YYEEEE. CDR3 length equals 15 residues. The CDR3: CASSFTDWQYNEQFF. DNA of the CDR3: TGTGCCAGCAGCTTCACGGACTGGCAATATAATGAGCAGTTCTTC.

In this sample, this clonotype turned up once. The V and J genes are TRBV12-3 or TRBV12-4 and TRBJ2-3, with 11 positions matching TRBD2. This CDR3 is 19 amino acids long. V dropped 6 bases and J dropped 1; count of bases not matched to a gene: 15. CDR3 DNA sequence: TGTGCCAGCAGGAGGAGGGTTAGCGGGGGGGCTTCCCGCACAGATACGCAGTATTTT. Translation: CASRRRVSGGASRTDTQYF.

V usage is TRBV10-3 and J usage is TRBJ1-2; 11 bases match TRBD1. In germline, CDR1 is ENHRY, CDR2 SYGVKD. This CDR3 is 16 amino acids long. V trimming: 4 bases; J trimming: 3 bases; junction bases outside the gene matches: 7. CDR3: CAISGPPGQGDYGYTF. Written as DNA, the CDR3 is TGTGCCATCAGTGGCCCGCCGGGACAGGGGGACTATGGCTACACCTTC.

This clonotype was recorded many times. The chain uses TRBV28 and TRBJ2-7; 8 nucleotides match TRBD1. Trimming cost V 2 bases and J 1 base; bases outside gene matches: 7. Germline loops: CDR1 MDHEN, CDR2 SYDVKM. The CDR3 runs 16 residues. CDR3 sequence (DNA): TGTGCCAGCAGTTTACCCATCGACAGGGGATCCTACGAGCAGTACTTC. Encoded protein: CASSLPIDRGSYEQYF.

This clonotype was recorded at least ten times. The rearrangement joins TRBV12-3 or TRBV12-4 to TRBJ1-4; D is unclear. The CDR3 has 13 residues. The germline V and J ends were trimmed by 1 base and 10 bases, with 10 bases remaining between them. The CDR3 sequence: CASSLGGWGKLFF. Here the CDR3 DNA reads TGTGCCAGCAGTTTAGGGGGTTGGGGAAAACTGTTTTTT.

This clonotype came up once. With a much larger clone just one base away, this may be a read error. V and J are TRBV5-1 and TRBJ1-2; a weak D match, TRBD1 (5 bases). This CDR3 is built from 16 residues. CDR1 is SGHRS, CDR2 YFSETQ, per germline. CDR3 in amino acids: CASGFRETGTPYGYTF. The CDR3 DNA follows: TGCGCCAGCGGCTTCCGGGAGACCGGGACTCCGTATGGCTACACCTTC.

This clonotype was observed at least ten times. The chain combines TRBV3-1 with TRBJ2-2; 8 bases map to TRBD2. Germline V gene sequence: CDR1 LGHDT, CDR2 YNNKEL (reference sequence). Germline trimming cut 3 bases from V and 0 bases from J; bases unmatched to any gene: 6. The CDR3 length is 17 residues. CDR3 loop: CASSHEGAGANTGELFF. CDR3 DNA sequence: TGTGCCAGCAGCCATGAAGGAGCGGGGGCGAACACCGGGGAGCTGTTTTTT. The full variable domain, its missing parts supplied by reference TRBV3-1 and TRBJ2-2, is DTAVSQTPKYLVTQMGNDKSIKCEQNLGHDTMYWYKQDSKKFLKIMFSYNNKELIINETVPNRFSPKSPDKAHLNLHINSLELGDSAVYFCASSHEGAGANTGELFFGEGSRLTVL.

This clonotype showed up many times. V usage is TRBV20-1 and J usage is TRBJ2-1; TRBD2 matches at 8 bases. There are 13 residues in the CDR3. With V trimmed by 3 bases and J by 10 bases, 8 bases remained unmatched. CDR1 DFQATT and CDR2 SNEGSKA come from the germline V gene (reference sequence). The CDR3 reads CSASGLAAREQFF. The CDR3 DNA is TGCAGTGCTAGTGGACTAGCCGCTCGGGAGCAGTTCTTC.

The sample holds many counts of this clonotype. The V and J genes are TRBV28 and TRBJ2-7; D perhaps matches TRBD2 (6 bases). This CDR3 comprises 14 residues. With 6 bases removed from V and 0 bases from J, the gap between germline ends came to 12 bases. Per germline, CDR1 MDHEN and CDR2 SYDVKM. CDR3 in DNA: TGTGCCAGCAGCGCCCCGGGGGTCTCCTACGAGCAGTACTTC. It translates to CASSAPGVSYEQYF.

This clonotype was counted at least ten times. The rearrangement uses TRBV19 and TRBJ2-1, with 10 bases identical to TRBD2. From germline, CDR1 is LNHDA and CDR2 SQIVND (reference sequence). The CDR3 spans 15 residues. Unmatched junction bases numbered 8, after V lost 4 bases and J lost 8 bases. The CDR3 nucleotides read TGTGCCAGTAGTACCAGCGGGGGGGCCTTATATGAGCAGTTCTTC. It translates to CASSTSGGALYEQFF.

This clonotype showed up many times. The chain uses TRBV10-3 and TRBJ2-2, with no clear D. This CDR3 spans 14 amino acids. V was clipped by 2 bases and J by 7 bases, with 11 bases between them. CDR1 is ENHRY, CDR2 SYGVKD, per germline. The CDR3 reads CAISETPSGGELFF. DNA of the CDR3: TGTGCCATCAGTGAGACCCCATCGGGCGGGGAGCTGTTTTTT.

This chain joins TRBV28 and TRBJ1-2; unclear D gene. This CDR3 has 14 residues. Germline values: CDR1 MDHEN, CDR2 SYDVKM. Trimming pared 6 bases from V and 10 bases from J, leaving 21 bases between. The CDR3 loop reads CASSPSPGGLFYTF. The CDR3 nucleotides are TGTGCCAGCAGCCCGAGCCCGGGCGGGCTATTCTACACCTTC.